The 17 T cell receptor beta chains given below trace back to one sample, sequenced in a study of OX40 agonist ivuxolimab in advanced cancers. The method was immunoSEQ multiplex PCR; TCRdb's version includes in-frame clones alone and lacks a portion of them. Here the sample spans more than 10,000 clones, roughly 69% being singletons. This material consisted of CD4+ or CD8+ T cells sorted from blood, taken in a trial of the OX40 agonist ivuxolimab. These receptor sequences come from an adult with an advanced solid tumor such as melanoma, head and neck, liver or kidney cancer.

CDR3 nucleotides: TGTGCCAGCAGCTTGGTAGGAGAGACCCAGTACTTC. Protein: CASSLVGETQYF. The rearrangement links TRBV5-5 to TRBJ2-5; D uncertain. CDR1 is SGHKS and CDR2 is YYEKEE in the germline V gene (reference sequence). CDR3 length equals 12 residues. Trimming stripped 0 bases from V and 4 bases from J, with 4 bases between.

The V gene is TRBV21-1, the J gene TRBJ1-1; the tabulated D call, TRBD1, remains unverified against the DNA. TRBV21-1 is noted as a pseudogene. CDR3 size: 13 residues. This CDR3 reads CASSFNRDTEAFF. The CDR3 DNA sequence: TGTGCCAGCAGCTTTAACAGGGACACTGAAGCTTTCTTT.

This clone was seen many times. The chain links TRBV19 to TRBJ1-1; perhaps TRBD1 as D (6 bases). This CDR3 contains 17 residues. Germline lookup yields CDR1 LNHDA and CDR2 SQIVND (reference sequence). Trimming cost V 3 bases and J 5 bases, with 22 bases left between them. The CDR3 DNA sequence: TGTGCCAGTAGTATGGGGCAGGGGATAGTAAGCGGGACTGAAGCTTTCTTT. Protein product: CASSMGQGIVSGTEAFF.

This chain uses TRBV7-3 with TRBJ2-2, with a tentative D call TRBD1 (5 bases). There are 16 residues in the CDR3. Trimming took off 2 bases at V and 6 bases at J, with 16 bases between the two ends. In germline, CDR1 is SGHTA, CDR2 FQGTGA. The CDR3 spells CASSLGWAGLAGELFF. Written as DNA, the CDR3 is TGTGCCAGCAGCTTAGGGTGGGCAGGGCTGGCCGGGGAGCTGTTTTTT.

The chain uses TRBV28 and TRBJ2-4; D unresolved. V lost 6 bases and J 0 bases, leaving 9 bases between the germline ends. Germline CDR1 and CDR2: MDHEN and SYDVKM. The CDR3 extends over 14 amino acids. The CDR3 sequence is CASRAPLAKNIQYF. CDR3 bases: TGTGCCAGCAGGGCACCTCTAGCCAAAAACATTCAGTACTTC.

CDR3 sequence: CASSSLSTDTQYF. Written as DNA, the CDR3 is TGTGCCAGTAGTAGCTTAAGCACAGATACGCAGTATTTT. This chain uses TRBV19 with TRBJ2-3; D gene ambiguous. The germline CDR1 and CDR2 sequences are LNHDA and SQIVND (reference sequence). The CDR3 is 13 amino acids. With 4 bases removed from V and 0 bases from J, the gap between germline ends came to 5 bases.

Many counts were recorded for this clone. The chain employs TRBV9 and TRBJ2-1; the D is unclear. The germline V gene has CDR1 SGDLS and CDR2 YYNGEE. There are 13 residues in the CDR3. The ends were cut back, 0 bases at V and 6 bases at J, with 7 bases in the middle. The CDR3 DNA reads TGTGCCAGCAGCGTAGTAACCGGCAATGAGCAGTTCTTC. It is translated as CASSVVTGNEQFF.

As concerns this clone: At one end, the junction sequence differs from germline, possibly due to a read error. The chain employs TRBV7-2 and TRBJ1-2, with D perhaps matching TRBD1 (5 bases). The CDR3 is 11 residues long. The V gene's germline CDR1 is SGHTA and CDR2 FQGNSA. CDR3: CASSLGGWPAF. The DNA of the CDR3 is TGTGCCAGCAGCTTAGGGGGGTGGCCCGCCTTC.

This chain joins TRBV28 and TRBJ2-1; no clear D gene. Germline V gives CDR1 MDHEN, CDR2 SYDVKM. V was cut by 1 base and J by 9 bases, with 4 bases left in between. This CDR3 has 11 amino acids. The DNA of the CDR3 is TGTGCCAGCAGTTTATCTGTTGAGCAGTTCTTC. It yields the protein CASSLSVEQFF. The entire variable domain, with the rest obtained from reference TRBV28 and TRBJ2-1, is as follows: DVKVTQSSRYLVKRTGEKVFLECVQDMDHENMFWYRQDPGLGLRLIYFSYDVKMKEKGDIPEGYSVSREKKERFSLILESASTNQTSMYLCASSLSVEQFFGPGTRLTVL.

V is TRBV5-4 and J is TRBJ2-7; TRBD1 is a possible D gene (6 bases). Trimming stripped 4 bases from V and 1 base from J, with 12 bases between. The CDR3 length is 14 residues. The V gene's germline CDR1 is SGHNT and CDR2 YYREEE (reference sequence). CDR3 sequence: CASSKTGRSYEQYF. DNA of the CDR3: TGTGCCAGCAGCAAGACAGGTCGATCCTACGAGCAGTACTTC.

The V call is TRBV6-5, the J call TRBJ2-7; the D call may be TRBD1 or TRBD2 (5 bases each). This CDR3 spans 11 amino acids. The germline gives CDR1 MNHEY, CDR2 SVGAGI. V was shortened by 4 bases and J by 6 bases, with 7 bases between the two germline ends. DNA of the CDR3: TGTGCCAGCAGTTGGGGGAGCGAGCAGTACTTC. Its translation is CASSWGSEQYF.

V is TRBV7-9 and J is TRBJ2-7, with unresolved D. There are 15 residues in the CDR3. Looked up from germline, CDR1 is SEHNR and CDR2 is FQNEAQ (reference sequence). Trimming removed 1 base at V and 3 bases at J, with 13 bases between. The DNA for the CDR3 is TGTGCCAGCAGCTTAGTAACTTCTACCATCTACGAGCAGTACTTC. Translating gives CASSLVTSTIYEQYF.

In nucleotides, the CDR3 is TGTGCCAGCAGCTTACGGCGCGGGAGAATATCCTACGAGCAGTACTTC. As protein: CASSLRRGRISYEQYF. The chain recombines TRBV7-2 with TRBJ2-7; 7 bases line up with TRBD2. The CDR3 loop spans 16 amino acids. In germline, CDR1 is SGHTA, CDR2 FQGNSA. J lost 1 base, V lost 2 bases, and 8 bases had no gene match.

This rearrangement joins TRBV19 to TRBJ1-1; the match to TRBD1 covers 9 bases. The germline V gene has CDR1 LNHDA and CDR2 SQIVND (reference sequence). The V gene end was trimmed by 9 bases and the J gene end by 5 bases; junction bases not matched to a gene: 16. CDR3 length equals 16 residues. This CDR3 is CASLSDRGIGGTEAFF. In DNA, the CDR3 is TGTGCCAGCCTAAGCGACAGGGGGATAGGAGGGACTGAAGCTTTCTTT.

The gene calls are TRBV28 and TRBJ2-3, with 7 positions matching TRBD1. The junction had 4 bases not matched to a gene; V was cut back by 5 bases and J by 2 bases. Germline V gene sequence: CDR1 MDHEN, CDR2 SYDVKM. This CDR3 is built from 14 residues. As DNA, the CDR3 is TGTGCCAGCAGTCAGGGACAGCTCACAGATACGCAGTATTTT. Amino acid sequence: CASSQGQLTDTQYF.

This clone is classed as medium-sized (0.01 to 0.1%). V gene TRBV11-1 combines with J gene TRBJ1-1; no definite D call. The CDR3 consists of 15 residues. Germline V lookup: CDR1 SGHAT, CDR2 FQDESV (reference sequence). V lost 3 bases and J lost 4, with 15 bases in between. CDR3 protein: CASSLNPRRSTEAFF. The DNA of the CDR3 is TGTGCCAGCAGCTTGAACCCAAGGAGAAGCACTGAAGCTTTCTTT.

The chain combines TRBV27 with TRBJ1-2; D is unclear. The CDR3 sequence is 13 residues long. With 0 bases removed from V and 8 bases from J, the gap between germline ends came to 10 bases. CDR1 is MNHEY, CDR2 SMNVEV, per germline (reference sequence). CDR3 in amino acids: CASSLSPIKGYTF. The CDR3 nucleotides read TGTGCCAGCAGTTTATCTCCGATTAAAGGCTACACCTTC.